This entry lists 25 T cell receptor beta chains sequenced from one sample in a study of OX40 agonist ivuxolimab in advanced cancers. Sequencing was performed with immunoSEQ multiplex PCR; in TCRdb, only in-frame clones are kept and a portion is missing. The sample carries fewer than 120,000 clones, approximately 89% recorded once. The starting material was CD4+ or CD8+ T cells sorted from blood, obtained in a trial of the OX40 agonist ivuxolimab. These receptors came from an adult with an advanced solid tumor such as melanoma, head and neck, liver or kidney cancer.

The chain employs TRBV9 and TRBJ2-3, with 10 bases matching TRBD1. V trimming: 4 bases; J trimming: 2 bases; junction bases outside the gene matches: 4. This CDR3 is 15 amino acids long. Germline assignment: CDR1 SGDLS and CDR2 YYNGEE. The CDR3 DNA is TGTGCCAGCAGCTTAGGACAGGGGGTCACAGATACGCAGTATTTT. It is translated as CASSLGQGVTDTQYF. Full variable domain (missing parts from reference TRBV9 and TRBJ2-3): DSGVTQTPKHLITATGQRVTLRCSPRSGDLSVYWYQQSLDQGLQFLIQYYNGEERAKGNILERFSAQQFPDLHSELNLSSLELGDSALYFCASSLGQGVTDTQYFGPGTRLTVL.

The chain recombines TRBV30 with TRBJ2-2, with 8 bases fitting TRBD1. This CDR3 is built from 14 residues. Germline loops: CDR1 GTSNPN, CDR2 SVGIG (reference sequence). Trimming removed 1 base from V and 7 bases from J; junction bases left unmatched: 5. For the CDR3, the DNA is TGTGCCTGGAGTGAGAACAGGGGGATCGGGGAGCTGTTTTTT. Its translation: CAWSENRGIGELFF.

In its sample, this clone was seen a few times. DNA for the CDR3: TGTGCCTCTTCGCCAGGGACTAGGACCACAGATACGCAGTATTTT. Amino acid sequence: CASSPGTRTTDTQYF. The rearrangement uses TRBV7-3 and TRBJ2-3, with 8 positions matching TRBD2. Germline CDR1 and CDR2: SGHTA and FQGTGA. J was trimmed by 2 bases and V by 11 bases; bases with no gene match: 12. The CDR3 contains 15 residues. The full variable domain, with the rest looked up from reference TRBV7-3 and TRBJ2-3, is GAGVSQTPSNKVTEKGKYVELRCDPISGHTALYWYRQSLGQGPEFLIYFQGTGAADDSGLPNDRFFAVRPEGSVSTLKIQRTERGDSAVYLCASSPGTRTTDTQYFGPGTRLTVL.

This clone was seen once. The V gene is TRBV28, the J gene TRBJ1-5; no clear D gene. Germline lookup yields CDR1 MDHEN and CDR2 SYDVKM. The CDR3 is 15 amino acids. The V gene lost 6 bases and the J gene lost 7 bases, with 19 bases spanning the gap. The CDR3 region has the DNA TGTGCCAGCAGAACTACTCTCCCGCTACCACAGCCCCAGCATTTT. It specifies CASRTTLPLPQPQHF.

CDR3 nucleotides: TGTGCCAGCAGCCCCCGATCGGACAGGGAAGAGACCCAGTACTTC. Its translation is CASSPRSDREETQYF. V and J are TRBV7-2 and TRBJ2-5; 8 nucleotides line up with TRBD1. CDR1 is SGHTA and CDR2 is FQGNSA in the germline V gene. CDR3 length: 15 residues. The ends lost 5 bases at V and 3 bases at J; junction bases unmatched: 8.

The gene calls are TRBV7-2 and TRBJ1-1; D is ambiguous. Between the trimmed V and J ends, which lost 5 bases and 3 bases, there was a span of 16 bases. The CDR3 spans 15 residues. The germline V gene has CDR1 SGHTA and CDR2 FQGNSA. CDR3 sequence reads: CASSPEITEYTEAFF. The CDR3 DNA sequence: TGTGCCAGCAGCCCAGAGATAACAGAGTACACTGAAGCTTTCTTT.

For this clone: This same CDR3 is encoded by further DNA sequences in the sample. The rearrangement links TRBV18 to TRBJ1-1, with a possible D match to TRBD1 (5 bases). Trimming left V 3 bases short and J 5 bases short, with 16 bases between. In germline, CDR1 is KGHSH, CDR2 LQKENI. The CDR3 is 15 amino acids. The CDR3 nucleotides are TGTGCCAGCTCACCCCTCGGGACCGGGGGGACTGAAGCTTTCTTT. Its protein product is CASSPLGTGGTEAFF.

This clone was seen a handful of times. The rearrangement links TRBV5-1 to TRBJ2-5; 10 positions agree with TRBD1. The CDR3 length is 15 residues. Germline CDR1 is SGHRS and CDR2 is YFSETQ. The ends lost 0 bases at V and 4 bases at J; junction bases unmatched: 3. CDR3 DNA sequence: TGCGCCAGCAGCTTGGGACAGGGGGCAGGAGAGACCCAGTACTTC. The encoded protein is CASSLGQGAGETQYF.

The DNA of the CDR3 is TGTGCCAGCAGTCCTCCCGACCCCGGCACTGAAGCTTTCTTT. This sequence encodes CASSPPDPGTEAFF. This chain connects TRBV28 to TRBJ1-1; D unresolved. Germline-derived CDR1 and CDR2 are MDHEN and SYDVKM. V was shortened by 5 bases and J by 4 bases, with 14 bases between the two germline ends. The CDR3 sequence is 14 residues long.

The chain couples TRBV4-1 to TRBJ1-4; D is unresolved. Germline CDR1 is MGHRA and CDR2 is YSYEKL. This CDR3 has 20 amino acids. Trimming cost V 1 base and J 1 base, with 22 bases left between them. The CDR3 reads CASSQVLNLIRNRTNEKLFF. The DNA of the CDR3 is TGCGCCAGCAGCCAAGTTCTAAACCTTATTAGGAATCGAACTAATGAAAAACTGTTTTTT.

This sequence joins TRBV25-1 and TRBJ2-1; D is uncertain. This CDR3 has 14 residues. The germline gives CDR1 MGHDK, CDR2 SYGVNS. V lost 8 bases and J 8 bases, leaving 19 bases between the germline ends. The chain's CDR3 is CASARFRDGYEQFF. The CDR3 bases are TGTGCCAGCGCCCGTTTCAGAGACGGCTATGAGCAGTTCTTC.

The chain recombines TRBV5-4 with TRBJ1-3, with D unresolved. The CDR3 loop spans 15 amino acids. Trimming stripped 0 bases from V and 4 bases from J, with 11 bases between. Per the germline V gene, CDR1 is SGHNT and CDR2 is YYREEE (reference sequence). Written as DNA, the CDR3 is TGTGCCAGCAGCTTGGCAGGTCAGACAGGAAACACCATATATTTT. This encodes CASSLAGQTGNTIYF.

The genes are TRBV10-3 and TRBJ2-5, with 11 positions matching TRBD2. The CDR3 spans 15 residues. The trim removed 6 bases at V and 1 base at J, leaving 4 bases unmatched. The germline V gene encodes CDR1 ENHRY and CDR2 SYGVKD. The CDR3 loop reads CAIRQGTSGQETQYF. The CDR3 DNA follows: TGTGCCATCAGACAAGGGACTAGCGGCCAAGAGACCCAGTACTTC.

The gene calls are TRBV5-4 and TRBJ2-1, with TRBD2 as a possible D gene (6 bases). Per germline, CDR1 SGHNT and CDR2 YYREEE (reference sequence). The CDR3 runs 15 residues. Trimming took 4 bases from V and 0 from J, leaving 11 bases between them. CDR3 in DNA: TGTGCCAGCAGCAGGGACTTAAGCTCCTACAATGAGCAGTTCTTC. Translated: CASSRDLSSYNEQFF.

The J gene is TRBJ1-1, the V gene TRBV6-6, with no clear D. Trimming removed 2 bases at V and 1 base at J, with 8 bases between. The CDR3 covers 14 residues. Germline V lookup: CDR1 MNHNY, CDR2 SVGAGI (reference sequence). The CDR3 DNA is TGTGCCAGCAGTTACGGTGCGGCGAACACTGAAGCTTTCTTT. Protein sequence: CASSYGAANTEAFF.

The chain has TRBV4-3 and TRBJ2-2; a possible D gene is TRBD2 (5 bases). The germline V and J ends were trimmed by 0 bases and 3 bases, with 5 bases remaining between them. CDR3 length: 14 amino acids. CDR1 and CDR2 from the germline V gene are LGHNA and YSLEER. The chain's CDR3 is CASSQDGDTGELFF. CDR3 sequence (DNA): TGCGCCAGCAGCCAAGACGGGGACACCGGGGAGCTGTTTTTT.

The genes are TRBV7-2 and TRBJ2-7, with D perhaps matching TRBD1 or TRBD2 (7 bases each). The CDR3 has 16 residues. V was trimmed by 1 base and J by 2 bases, leaving 15 bases between them. The germline gives CDR1 SGHTA, CDR2 FQGNSA. The CDR3 here is CASSLEGRGRAYEQYF. CDR3 sequence (DNA): TGTGCCAGCAGCTTAGAGGGGAGGGGGCGAGCCTACGAGCAGTACTTC.

This sequence joins TRBV21-1 and TRBJ2-2; TRBD1, the D gene given by the table, was not confirmed from the DNA. TRBV21-1 is shown as a pseudogene. The CDR3 extends over 16 amino acids. The CDR3 sequence is CASSTGQGGRTGELFF. The CDR3 nucleotides are TGTGCCAGCAGCACAGGACAGGGGGGACGAACCGGGGAGCTGTTTTTT.

The chain is built from TRBV4-2 and TRBJ2-1, with 13 positions matching TRBD2. Germline V lookup: CDR1 LGHNA, CDR2 YNFKEQ. The CDR3 length is 18 residues. The trim removed 2 bases at V and 4 bases at J, leaving 8 bases unmatched. The CDR3 DNA reads TGTGCCAGCAGCCAAAAACTAGCGGGGGGGTTCCCTTACAATGAGCAGTTCTTC. Its protein product is CASSQKLAGGFPYNEQFF.

This chain uses TRBV7-3 with TRBJ2-1, with 7 bases matching TRBD2. CDR1 and CDR2 (germline): SGHTA, FQGTGA. This CDR3 is built from 16 residues. J was trimmed by 2 bases and V by 3 bases; bases with no gene match: 7. Written as DNA, the CDR3 is TGTGCCAGCAGCTTGAGCGGGGCCGTCCCCTACAATGAGCAGTTCTTC. Translated, it gives CASSLSGAVPYNEQFF.

The chain uses TRBV11-3 and TRBJ1-5; D unresolved. Trimming cost V 1 base and J 6 bases, with 19 bases left between them. The length of the CDR3 is 17 residues. Germline V CDR1 and CDR2: SGHNT, YENEEA. This CDR3 reads CASSLGLKTPPGQPQHF. The CDR3 nucleotides read TGTGCCAGCAGCTTAGGACTAAAAACCCCGCCCGGTCAGCCCCAGCATTTT. The full variable domain, in which reference TRBV11-3 and TRBJ1-5 provide the parts outside the CDR3, is EAGVVQSPRYKIIEKKQPVAFWCNPISGHNTLYWYLQNLGQGPELLIRYENEEAVDDSQLPKDRFSAERLKGVDSTLKIQPAELGDSAVYLCASSLGLKTPPGQPQHFGDGTRLSIL.

The genes are TRBV30 and TRBJ2-7; D is ambiguous. The CDR3 covers 14 residues. V lost 1 base and J 2 bases, leaving 12 bases between the germline ends. Germline CDR1 GTSNPN, CDR2 SVGIG (reference sequence). CDR3 sequence reads: CAWSATYQAYEQYF. The CDR3 coding sequence is TGTGCCTGGAGTGCGACATACCAAGCCTACGAGCAGTACTTC.

The chain is built from TRBV11-2 and TRBJ2-1; D unresolved. Per the germline V gene, CDR1 is SGHAT and CDR2 is FQNNGV. This CDR3 is built from 12 residues. The germline V and J ends were trimmed by 4 bases and 7 bases, with 8 bases remaining between them. The CDR3 here is CASSSLRNEQFF. The CDR3, as DNA: TGTGCCAGCAGCTCCCTCAGGAATGAGCAGTTCTTC.

The genes are TRBV5-4 and TRBJ1-1, with D perhaps TRBD1 (6 bases). Germline CDR1 SGHNT, CDR2 YYREEE (reference sequence). The CDR3 totals 14 residues. The ends were cut back, 2 bases at V and 3 bases at J, with 11 bases in the middle. Written as DNA, the CDR3 is TGTGCCAGCAGCTTCGGCGGGGGCGACACTGAAGCTTTCTTT. Protein: CASSFGGGDTEAFF.

This sequence joins TRBV6-1 and TRBJ1-1; D not resolved. V gave up 0 bases and J gave up 0 bases, with 8 bases separating them. CDR3 length: 15 amino acids. Germline lookup yields CDR1 MNHNS and CDR2 SASEGT. The CDR3 region is CASSEAQTVNTEAFF. The CDR3 DNA reads as TGTGCCAGCAGTGAAGCGCAGACCGTGAACACTGAAGCTTTCTTT.